This TCR beta chain is from a study of blood T cell repertoires in COVID-19. Study information: Samples representing acute and convalescent COVID-19 were sourced from the United States, Italy and Spain. In each case, the material was cDNA or gDNA derived from T cells, B-cell-depleted T cells, or PBMCs.

Original processing methods: Reference gene primer amplification gave nucleated cell count estimates. The data were produced by immunoSEQ multiplex PCR, yet TCRdb's version contains in-frame clones alone and is incomplete. From that table come the V and J calls and clone size; the DNA was used to work out D and trimming. This sample has about 140,000 clones, with more than 60% found just once. V lost 3 bases, J lost 0 bases, and 8 bases lay in between. From germline, CDR1 is MDHEN and CDR2 SYDVKM. The CDR3 sequence is 14 residues long. The TCR was taken from a man aged 50 or older with acute or convalescent COVID-19. This sequence joins TRBV28 and TRBJ1-1; D is unresolved. The sequencing input was peripheral blood. The CDR3 region has the DNA TGTGCCAGCAGTTTTCAGAGGATGAACACTGAAGCTTTCTTT. It is translated as CASSFQRMNTEAFF.